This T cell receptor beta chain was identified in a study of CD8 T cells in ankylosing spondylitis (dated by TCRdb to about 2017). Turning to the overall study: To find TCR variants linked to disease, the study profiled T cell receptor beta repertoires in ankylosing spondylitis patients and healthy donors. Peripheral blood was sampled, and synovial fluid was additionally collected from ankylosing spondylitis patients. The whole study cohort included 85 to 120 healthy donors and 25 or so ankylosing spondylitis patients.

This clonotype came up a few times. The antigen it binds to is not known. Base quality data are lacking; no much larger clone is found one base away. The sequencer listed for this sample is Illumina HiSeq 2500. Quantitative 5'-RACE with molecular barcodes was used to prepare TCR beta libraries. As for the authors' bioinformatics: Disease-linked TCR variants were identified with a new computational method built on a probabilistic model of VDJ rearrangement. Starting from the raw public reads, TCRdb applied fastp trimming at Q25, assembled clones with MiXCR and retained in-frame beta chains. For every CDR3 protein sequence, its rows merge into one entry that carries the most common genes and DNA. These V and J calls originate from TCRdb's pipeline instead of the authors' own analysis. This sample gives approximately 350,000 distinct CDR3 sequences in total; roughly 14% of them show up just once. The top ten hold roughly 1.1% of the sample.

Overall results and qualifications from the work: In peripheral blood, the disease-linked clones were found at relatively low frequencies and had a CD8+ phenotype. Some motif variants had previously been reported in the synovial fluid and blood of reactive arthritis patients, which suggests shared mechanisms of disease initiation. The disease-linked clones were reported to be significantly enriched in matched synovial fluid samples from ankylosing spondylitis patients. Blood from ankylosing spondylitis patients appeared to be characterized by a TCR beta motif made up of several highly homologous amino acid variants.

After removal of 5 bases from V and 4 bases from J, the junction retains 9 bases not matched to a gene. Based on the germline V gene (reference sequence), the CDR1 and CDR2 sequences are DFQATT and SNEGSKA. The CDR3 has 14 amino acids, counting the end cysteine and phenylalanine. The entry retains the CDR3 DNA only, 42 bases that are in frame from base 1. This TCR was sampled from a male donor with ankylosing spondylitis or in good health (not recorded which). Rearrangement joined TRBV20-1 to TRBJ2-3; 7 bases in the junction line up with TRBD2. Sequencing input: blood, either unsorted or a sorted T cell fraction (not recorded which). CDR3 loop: CSAAGSSGSDTQYF. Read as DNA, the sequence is TGCAGTGCTGCCGGGAGTAGCGGGTCAGATACGCAGTATTTT.